Presented here are 8 T cell receptor beta chains from one specimen sequenced in a study of shared clonotypes between healthy human individuals. Sequencing was performed with immunoSEQ multiplex PCR; in TCRdb, only in-frame clones are kept and a portion is missing. Of about 2.2 million clones in the sample, 93% were seen once. It was CD45RO-negative cells, positively selected for CCR7, that made up naive CD8 cells, with terminally differentiated effector memory CD45RA+ cells excluded. The sequencing sample was made of naive CD8+ T cells from PBMCs. These receptors all stem from a man aged 18 to 29 in good health. Some clones in this sample may be carry-over from other donors' samples.

This clone appeared a single time. The same CDR3 also results from other DNA sequences found in this sample. The J gene is TRBJ1-4, the V gene TRBV9, with D maybe TRBD1 (6 bases). The V gene's germline CDR1 is SGDLS and CDR2 YYNGEE. Trimming left V 0 bases short and J 7 bases short, with 13 bases between. The CDR3 covers 15 residues. The CDR3, as DNA: TGTGCCAGCAGCGTAGGCGGGGGGCGCGGTGAAAAACTGTTTTTT. Translated, it gives CASSVGGGRGEKLFF.

The V and J genes are TRBV5-4 and TRBJ1-1, with D unclear. V lost 3 bases to trimming and J lost 4 bases, with 7 bases between them. CDR1 and CDR2 from the germline V gene are SGHNT and YYREEE (reference sequence). The CDR3 consists of 12 residues. In DNA form, the CDR3 reads TGTGCCAGCAGCTCCTTGGGCACTGAAGCTTTCTTT. This translates into CASSSLGTEAFF.

The chain is built from TRBV19 and TRBJ2-6, with no clear D. CDR1 is LNHDA, CDR2 SQIVND, per germline (reference sequence). Trimming took off 5 bases at V and 8 bases at J, with 10 bases between the two ends. The CDR3 length is 13 residues. Here the CDR3 DNA reads TGTGCCAGTAGTCCCTCTCCCACCAACGTCCTGACTTTC. It translates to CASSPSPTNVLTF.

V is TRBV29-1 and J is TRBJ2-7; TRBD2 is a possible D gene (5 bases). The CDR3 spans 11 residues. The ends were cut back, 5 bases at V and 5 bases at J, with 10 bases in the middle. Germline-derived CDR1 and CDR2 are SQVTM and ANQGSEA. The CDR3 region is CSVLRVDEQYF. The CDR3 nucleotides are TGCAGCGTTCTGCGGGTCGACGAGCAGTACTTC.

Turning to this clone: Different DNA sequences within this sample yield the same CDR3. The J gene is TRBJ1-1, the V gene TRBV6-5; weak D call: TRBD1 (5 bases). CDR1 and CDR2 (germline): MNHEY, SVGAGI. V lost 5 bases and J lost 1, with 8 bases in between. The CDR3 is made up of 13 amino acids. This CDR3 reads CASSPGRNTEAFF. CDR3 coding DNA: TGTGCCAGCAGTCCGGGACGGAACACTGAAGCTTTCTTT.

The chain joins TRBV9 to TRBJ2-7; possible D gene TRBD2, 5 bases. The CDR3 contains 14 residues. V dropped 3 bases and J dropped 3 bases, with 13 bases sitting between them. Germline assignment: CDR1 SGDLS and CDR2 YYNGEE. CDR3 loop: CASSATDGVYEQYF. CDR3 nucleotides: TGTGCCAGCAGCGCAACGGACGGGGTCTACGAGCAGTACTTC.

V gene TRBV27 combines with J gene TRBJ2-1, with D perhaps assigned TRBD1 or TRBD2 (5 bases each). Germline V gives CDR1 MNHEY, CDR2 SMNVEV (reference sequence). Deletions cut 5 bases from V and 7 bases from J, with 24 bases between. There are 17 residues in the CDR3. CDR3 DNA sequence: TGTGCCAGCAGTCCCCGACTCGGGGCTAACCGGGCGAATGAGCAGTTCTTC. Protein product: CASSPRLGANRANEQFF.

As concerns this clone: Other nucleotide sequences in the sample specify the same CDR3. The rearrangement joins TRBV9 to TRBJ2-2; D gene uncertain. The CDR3 has 13 amino acids. Germline CDR1 reads SGDLS; CDR2 reads YYNGEE. The V and J ends lost 0 bases and 7 bases respectively, with 7 bases between them. CDR3 residues: CASSVGGVGELFF. The CDR3 DNA reads TGTGCCAGCAGCGTAGGCGGTGTCGGGGAGCTGTTTTTT.